Sequencing of this TCR beta chain was carried out in a study of blood T cell repertoires in COVID-19. Sequencing used immunoSEQ multiplex PCR; TCRdb keeps in-frame clones, though not all of them. The top ten clones hold 2.3% of a sample with 140,000 to 150,000 clones, about 88% of them seen once. The CDR3 is 16 residues long. The V end was cut by 5 bases, the J end by 0 bases, with 14 bases between. CDR1 and CDR2 from the germline V gene are SGHAT and FQNNGV. The chain employs TRBV11-2 and TRBJ1-3; a possible D gene is TRBD1 (5 bases). Sequenced: peripheral blood. The clonotype was recovered from a human donor in a cohort sampled during active COVID-19. CDR3 amino acids: CASSPGGIGSGNTIYF. The CDR3 DNA reads as TGTGCCAGCAGCCCGGGGGGGATCGGCTCTGGAAACACCATATATTTT.